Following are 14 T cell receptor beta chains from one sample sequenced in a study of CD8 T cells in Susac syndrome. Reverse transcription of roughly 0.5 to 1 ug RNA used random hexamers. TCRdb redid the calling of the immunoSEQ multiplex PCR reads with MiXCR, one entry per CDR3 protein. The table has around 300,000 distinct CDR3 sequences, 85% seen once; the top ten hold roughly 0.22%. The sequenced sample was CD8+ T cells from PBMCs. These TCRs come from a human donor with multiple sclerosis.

CDR3 residues: CASSSTWGTVTGELFF. The CDR3 nucleotides read TGTGCCAGCAGTTCGACGTGGGGGACAGTCACCGGGGAGCTGTTTTTT. V and J are TRBV11-2 and TRBJ2-2; TRBD1 agrees at 7 bases. Germline CDR1 is SGHAT and CDR2 is FQNNGV. V lost 6 bases and J lost 4; bases outside the gene matches: 11. There are 16 residues in the CDR3.

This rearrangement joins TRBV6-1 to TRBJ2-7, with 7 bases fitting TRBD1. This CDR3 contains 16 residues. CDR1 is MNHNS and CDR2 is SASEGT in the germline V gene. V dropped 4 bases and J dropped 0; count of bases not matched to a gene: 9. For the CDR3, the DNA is TGTGCCAGCAGTGCCTTCCGACAGGGAAGCTCCTACGAGCAGTACTTC. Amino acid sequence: CASSAFRQGSSYEQYF.

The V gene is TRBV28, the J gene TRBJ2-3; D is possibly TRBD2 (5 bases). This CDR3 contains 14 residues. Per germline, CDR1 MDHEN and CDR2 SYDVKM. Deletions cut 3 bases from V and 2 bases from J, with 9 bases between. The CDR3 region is CASSFLGVTDTQYF. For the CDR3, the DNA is TGTGCCAGCAGTTTTCTGGGAGTCACAGATACGCAGTATTTT.

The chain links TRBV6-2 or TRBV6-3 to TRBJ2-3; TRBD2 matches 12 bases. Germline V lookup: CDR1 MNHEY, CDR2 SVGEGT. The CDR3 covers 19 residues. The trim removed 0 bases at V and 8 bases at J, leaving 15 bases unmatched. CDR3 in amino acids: CASSYSKGLAGGSRATQYF. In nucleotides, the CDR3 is TGTGCCAGCAGTTACTCGAAAGGCCTAGCGGGAGGGTCCCGTGCTACGCAGTATTTT.

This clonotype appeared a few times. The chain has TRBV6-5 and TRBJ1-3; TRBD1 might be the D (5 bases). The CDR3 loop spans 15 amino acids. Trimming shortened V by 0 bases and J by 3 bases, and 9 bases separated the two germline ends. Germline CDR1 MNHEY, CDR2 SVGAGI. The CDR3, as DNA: TGTGCCAGCAGTTACTCTGGGGGAGATGGAAACACCATATATTTT. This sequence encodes CASSYSGGDGNTIYF.

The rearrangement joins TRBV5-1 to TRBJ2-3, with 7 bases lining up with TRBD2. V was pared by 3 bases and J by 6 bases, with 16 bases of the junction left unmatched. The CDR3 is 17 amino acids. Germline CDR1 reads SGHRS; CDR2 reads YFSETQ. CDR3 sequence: CASSSGRGGGSSDTQYF. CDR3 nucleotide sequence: TGCGCCAGCAGCTCTGGCCGTGGTGGCGGGAGCTCGGATACGCAGTATTTT.

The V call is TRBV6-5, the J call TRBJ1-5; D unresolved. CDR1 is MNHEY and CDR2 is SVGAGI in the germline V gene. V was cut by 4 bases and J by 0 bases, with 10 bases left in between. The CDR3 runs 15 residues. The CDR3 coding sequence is TGTGCCAGCAGTTCCGAGAATTTTAGCAATCAGCCCCAGCATTTT. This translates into CASSSENFSNQPQHF.

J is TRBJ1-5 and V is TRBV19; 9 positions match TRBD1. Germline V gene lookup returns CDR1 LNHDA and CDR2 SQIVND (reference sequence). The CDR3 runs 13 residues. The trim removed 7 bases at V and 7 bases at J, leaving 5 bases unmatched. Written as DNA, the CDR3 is TGTGCCAGTAAGGGACAGGGCGTCCAGCCCCAGCATTTT. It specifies CASKGQGVQPQHF.

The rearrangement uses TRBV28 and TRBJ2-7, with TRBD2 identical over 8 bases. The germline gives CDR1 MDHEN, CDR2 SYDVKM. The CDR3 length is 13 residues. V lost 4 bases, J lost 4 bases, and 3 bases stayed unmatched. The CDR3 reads CASSSGLDYEQYF. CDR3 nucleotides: TGTGCCAGCAGTTCGGGACTAGATTACGAGCAGTACTTC.

For the CDR3, the DNA is TGCGCCAGCAGCCAAGAGGGGATAGCGGGGGGTTACAATGAGCAGTTCTTC. This sequence encodes CASSQEGIAGGYNEQFF. This sequence joins TRBV4-3 and TRBJ2-1; 10 positions agree with TRBD2. The CDR3 totals 17 residues. V lost 0 bases to trimming and J lost 4 bases; unmatched junction nucleotides: 6. CDR1 and CDR2 from the germline V gene are LGHNA and YSLEER.

The CDR3 loop is CASSPSPREYQETQYF. The CDR3 nucleotides are TGTGCCAGCAGCCCCTCGCCCAGGGAATACCAAGAGACCCAGTACTTC. The chain uses TRBV11-2 and TRBJ2-5, with D possibly being TRBD1 (5 bases). This CDR3 is 16 amino acids long. The ends were cut back, 5 bases at V and 0 bases at J, with 16 bases in the middle. Germline CDR1 is SGHAT and CDR2 is FQNNGV.

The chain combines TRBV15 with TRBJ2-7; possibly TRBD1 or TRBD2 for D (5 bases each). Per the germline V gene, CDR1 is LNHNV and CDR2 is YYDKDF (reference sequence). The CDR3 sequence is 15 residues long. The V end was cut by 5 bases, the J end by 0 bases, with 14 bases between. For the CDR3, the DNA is TGTGCCACCAGCGAGTCCGGGACCTACTCCTACGAGCAGTACTTC. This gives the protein CATSESGTYSYEQYF.

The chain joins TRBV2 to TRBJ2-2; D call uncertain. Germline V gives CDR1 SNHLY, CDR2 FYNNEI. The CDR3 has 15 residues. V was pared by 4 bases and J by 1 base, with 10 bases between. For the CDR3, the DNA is TGTGCCAGCAGTGTTGAAATCCAGAACACCGGGGAGCTGTTTTTT. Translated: CASSVEIQNTGELFF. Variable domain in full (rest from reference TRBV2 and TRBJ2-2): EPEVTQTPSHQVTQMGQEVILRCVPISNHLYFYWYRQILGQKVEFLVSFYNNEISEKSEIFDDQFSVERPDGSNFTLKIRSTKLEDSAMYFCASSVEIQNTGELFFGEGSRLTVL.

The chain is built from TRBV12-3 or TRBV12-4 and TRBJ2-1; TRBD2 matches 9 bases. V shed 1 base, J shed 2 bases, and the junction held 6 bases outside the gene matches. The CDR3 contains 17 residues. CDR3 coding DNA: TGTGCCAGCAGTTTAGAGGCGGGAGGGCGGACCTACAATGAGCAGTTCTTC. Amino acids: CASSLEAGGRTYNEQFF.